Listed here are 22 T cell receptor beta chains from one sample, sequenced in a study of blood T cells in healthy people across ages. Then a second PCR, running roughly 7 to 11 cycles, was carried out with a sample-barcoded 5' primer and a J-beta primer mix. TCRdb called the 5' RACE reads again in MiXCR, with one record for every CDR3 protein. Among some 1.8 million distinct CDR3 sequences listed, about two fifths were seen once. Sample: blood. These receptors were obtained from a human donor in good health.

This clonotype has at least ten counts. The V gene is TRBV7-2, the J gene TRBJ2-1; D gene ambiguous. The CDR3 sequence is 14 residues long. Per the germline V gene, CDR1 is SGHTA and CDR2 is FQGNSA. Trimming took 2 bases from V and 5 from J, leaving 10 bases between them. CDR3 coding DNA: TGTGCCAGCAGCTTAAGGTTTTCGCACAATGAGCAGTTCTTC. As protein: CASSLRFSHNEQFF.

The V call is TRBV6-2 or TRBV6-3, the J call TRBJ2-5; TRBD2 matches 9 bases. CDR3 length: 16 residues. Germline CDR1 is MNHEY and CDR2 is SVGEGT. V gave up 4 bases and J gave up 4 bases; unmatched junction bases: 10. The CDR3 sequence: CASSSLMAGGRETQYF. CDR3 coding DNA: TGTGCCAGCAGTTCCCTTATGGCGGGGGGGCGAGAGACCCAGTACTTC.

Comment on this clonotype: Its ends do not fully match the called genes, so a read error is possible. The chain joins TRBV27 to TRBJ2-7; 7 bases match TRBD1. This CDR3 is 14 amino acids long. Germline loops: CDR1 MNHEY, CDR2 SMNVEV (reference sequence). The CDR3 bases are TGTGCCATCAGTGCCGGACAGGACTCCTACGAGCAGTACTTC. Translating it yields CAISAGQDSYEQYF.

The chain recombines TRBV5-1 with TRBJ1-1, with a tentative D call TRBD1 (6 bases). Germline loops: CDR1 SGHRS, CDR2 YFSETQ. V dropped 0 bases and J dropped 1 base, with 13 bases sitting between them. This CDR3 is built from 16 residues. The CDR3 spells CASSLAEDSPNTEAFF. The CDR3 DNA follows: TGCGCCAGCAGCTTGGCGGAGGACAGTCCGAACACTGAAGCTTTCTTT. Based on the CDR3 plus reference TRBV5-1 and TRBJ1-1, the full variable domain is KAGVTQTPRYLIKTRGQQVTLSCSPISGHRSVSWYQQTPGQGLQFLFEYFSETQRNKGNFPGRFSGRQFSNSRSEMNVSTLELGDSALYLCASSLAEDSPNTEAFFGQGTRLTVV.

This clonotype was seen many times. The V call is TRBV20-1, the J call TRBJ2-7; TRBD2 agrees at 9 bases. V trimming: 3 bases; J trimming: 6 bases; junction bases outside the gene matches: 9. CDR1 and CDR2 (germline): DFQATT, SNEGSKA (reference sequence). The CDR3 spans 14 residues. CDR3 sequence: CSARSGLASPEQYF. The CDR3 region has the DNA TGCAGTGCTAGGTCGGGACTAGCTAGCCCCGAGCAGTACTTC.

This clonotype was found a few times. J is TRBJ1-5 and V is TRBV5-4, with 7 bases identical to TRBD1. Germline CDR1 and CDR2: SGHNT and YYREEE (reference sequence). Trimming cost V 4 bases and J 0 bases; bases outside gene matches: 7. The CDR3 loop spans 16 amino acids. The CDR3 sequence is CASSIGTEDSNQPQHF. In DNA, the CDR3 is TGTGCCAGCAGCATCGGGACAGAGGATAGCAATCAGCCCCAGCATTTT.

A remark on this clonotype: This may be a read error: a much more frequent sequence differs by one nucleotide. This chain links TRBV13 with TRBJ2-5; unclear D gene. V was trimmed by 1 base and J by 5 bases, leaving 11 bases between them. The CDR3 consists of 14 residues. Germline-derived CDR1 and CDR2 are PRHDT and FYEKMQ (reference sequence). CDR3 sequence reads: CASSLVMGKETQYF. CDR3 in DNA: TGTGCCAGCAGCTTAGTAATGGGGAAGGAGACCCAGTACTTC.

In its sample, this clonotype was seen a few times. The CDR3 region has the DNA TGTGCCACCAGCAGAGATCCCTTCTATGGCTACACCTTC. Residues: CATSRDPFYGYTF. The genes are TRBV15 and TRBJ1-2, with D uncertain. The CDR3 is 13 residues long. In germline, CDR1 is LNHNV, CDR2 YYDKDF (reference sequence). Trimming took off 0 bases at V and 4 bases at J, with 6 bases between the two ends.

The chain links TRBV2 to TRBJ1-1; D is unresolved. Deletions cut 5 bases from V and 2 bases from J, with 12 bases between. The CDR3 is 14 residues long. Looked up from germline, CDR1 is SNHLY and CDR2 is FYNNEI. CDR3 sequence (DNA): TGTGCCAGCAGTCTCTCTACAACTAACACTGAAGCTTTCTTT. Its protein product is CASSLSTTNTEAFF. The full variable domain, with the rest looked up from reference TRBV2 and TRBJ1-1, is EPEVTQTPSHQVTQMGQEVILRCVPISNHLYFYWYRQILGQKVEFLVSFYNNEISEKSEIFDDQFSVERPDGSNFTLKIRSTKLEDSAMYFCASSLSTTNTEAFFGQGTRLTVV.

This clonotype has just a few counts. The chain uses TRBV6-5 and TRBJ2-4; D is perhaps TRBD1 or TRBD2 (7 bases each). The germline gives CDR1 MNHEY, CDR2 SVGAGI. V lost 2 bases and J 13 bases, leaving 21 bases between the germline ends. The CDR3 extends over 15 amino acids. This chain's CDR3 is CASSYSWEGADEQYF. CDR3 in DNA: TGTGCCAGCAGTTACAGCTGGGAGGGGGCGGATGAGCAGTACTTC.

The V gene is TRBV6-2 or TRBV6-3, the J gene TRBJ1-1; D is perhaps TRBD1 (5 bases). The germline V gene has CDR1 MNHEY and CDR2 SVGEGT. V lost 6 bases and J 1 base, leaving 12 bases between the germline ends. The CDR3 loop spans 14 amino acids. The CDR3 here is CASSPDSQNTEAFF. As DNA, the CDR3 is TGTGCCAGCAGCCCCGACAGTCAGAACACTGAAGCTTTCTTT.

Only a few counts were recorded for this clonotype. V gene TRBV2 combines with J gene TRBJ2-5, with 10 nucleotides matching TRBD2. V lost 7 bases, J lost 5 bases, and 13 bases stayed unmatched. The CDR3 is made up of 16 amino acids. CDR1 is SNHLY, CDR2 FYNNEI, per germline. The CDR3 is CASNGLAASSRETQYF. For the CDR3, the DNA is TGTGCCAGCAATGGACTAGCGGCTTCTTCGAGGGAGACCCAGTACTTC.

This clonotype was seen a handful of times. V is TRBV27 and J is TRBJ1-2, with a tentative D call TRBD1 (6 bases). The V and J ends lost 7 bases and 6 bases respectively, with 18 bases between them. The CDR3 runs to 14 residues. Germline-derived CDR1 and CDR2 are MNHEY and SMNVEV (reference sequence). The CDR3 DNA reads TGTGCCAGCAATCCAACAGGGCCCACAGATGGCTACACCTTC. The encoded protein is CASNPTGPTDGYTF.

This chain links TRBV18 with TRBJ2-7, with 8 bases aligning to TRBD1. Germline CDR1 is KGHSH and CDR2 is LQKENI. The J segment lost 0 bases and the V segment lost 2 bases, leaving 6 bases of the junction unmatched. There are 16 residues in the CDR3. CDR3 residues: CASSPLRTGSSYEQYF. In DNA form, the CDR3 reads TGTGCCAGCTCACCATTGAGGACAGGGAGCTCCTACGAGCAGTACTTC.

This chain uses TRBV11-3 with TRBJ2-4; tentatively, D is TRBD1 or TRBD2 (5 bases each). This CDR3 spans 16 amino acids. The V end was cut by 6 bases, the J end by 8 bases, with 23 bases between. CDR1 and CDR2 from the germline V gene are SGHNT and YENEEA. DNA for the CDR3: TGTGCCAGCAGTCAAGTTCCCGGGGCCGCGAAGGACATTCAGTACTTC. Translated: CASSQVPGAAKDIQYF.

This clonotype has a handful of counts. The chain recombines TRBV12-3 or TRBV12-4 with TRBJ1-1; D is unresolved. Trimming removed 3 bases from V and 4 bases from J, with 12 bases in between. The CDR3 length is 14 residues. The CDR3, as DNA: TGTGCCAGCAGTTTTTCCCGTTTCGGCACTGAAGCTTTCTTT. Protein: CASSFSRFGTEAFF.

The J gene is TRBJ2-4, the V gene TRBV13; D not certain. The assigned J gene may be wrong: the sequence end matches TRBJ2-7 better. Germline CDR1 is PRHDT and CDR2 is FYEKMQ (reference sequence). The CDR3 is 14 amino acids. The CDR3 is CASSFGRAKGEQYF. The CDR3 DNA follows: TGTGCCAGCAGCTTCGGACGGGCCAAAGGCGAGCAGTACTTC.

The chain recombines TRBV4-2 with TRBJ1-2; D might be TRBD1 (6 bases). V was shortened by 1 base and J by 3 bases, with 18 bases between the two germline ends. The CDR3 length is 17 residues. Germline V CDR1 and CDR2: LGHNA, YNFKEQ. This CDR3 is CASSQGVGGARDYGYTF. CDR3 DNA sequence: TGTGCCAGCAGCCAAGGGGTGGGGGGGGCGCGTGACTATGGCTACACCTTC.

The rearrangement links TRBV6-2 or TRBV6-3 to TRBJ2-5; possibly TRBD2 for D (5 bases). This CDR3 region has 14 residues. Germline-derived CDR1 and CDR2 are MNHEY and SVGEGT. Trimming removed 6 bases from V and 1 base from J, with 12 bases in between. The DNA of the CDR3 is TGTGCCAGCAGCCCTAGGACTTTCCAAGAGACCCAGTACTTC. Amino acids: CASSPRTFQETQYF.

The V and J genes are TRBV29-1 and TRBJ1-4; tentative D call: TRBD1 (6 bases). The germline gives CDR1 SQVTM, CDR2 ANQGSEA. Trimming removed 4 bases at V and 4 bases at J, with 13 bases between. The CDR3 loop spans 14 amino acids. CDR3 DNA sequence: TGCAGCGTTGTCCTCCAGGGGATTAATGAAAAACTGTTTTTT. This sequence encodes CSVVLQGINEKLFF.

This clonotype was counted between two and nine times. The chain employs TRBV5-1 and TRBJ2-7, with D maybe TRBD2 (5 bases). The CDR3 extends over 15 amino acids. Trimming removed 0 bases from V and 5 bases from J, with 15 bases in between. CDR1 and CDR2 from the germline V gene are SGHRS and YFSETQ. The CDR3 is CASSLAEGIRNEQYF. In DNA, the CDR3 is TGCGCCAGCAGCTTGGCCGAGGGAATTCGGAACGAGCAGTACTTC. The entire variable domain, with the rest obtained from reference TRBV5-1 and TRBJ2-7, is as follows: KAGVTQTPRYLIKTRGQQVTLSCSPISGHRSVSWYQQTPGQGLQFLFEYFSETQRNKGNFPGRFSGRQFSNSRSEMNVSTLELGDSALYLCASSLAEGIRNEQYFGPGTRLTVT.

This clonotype occurred once. The chain uses TRBV24-1 and TRBJ2-1; 12 positions agree with TRBD2. The CDR3 is 17 residues long. CDR1 KGHDR and CDR2 SFDVKD come from the germline V gene. V lost 3 bases to trimming and J lost 1 base; unmatched junction nucleotides: 3. The chain's CDR3 is CATSDGGLAGSYNEQFF. DNA of the CDR3: TGTGCCACCAGTGATGGAGGACTAGCGGGGTCCTACAATGAGCAGTTCTTC.